This is a list of T cell receptor beta chains from one sample in a study of blood T cell repertoires in COVID-19. Data came from immunoSEQ multiplex PCR; TCRdb stores just in-frame clones and leaves some out. This table holds about 220,000 clones, less than 85% found once. Sample: peripheral blood. Receptor source: a woman older than 75 with acute or convalescent COVID-19. Each CDR3 is given with its conserved first and last residue. The order of the fields is V gene, CDR3 protein.

>TRBV19
CASSIRARSYNEQFF
>TRBV3-1/TRBV3-2
CASSWWRGRLADTQYF
>TRBV28
CASNIQGVGNQPQHF
>TRBV11-2
CASSLDHRGYYGYTF
>TRBV9
CASISYLGGSYNSPLHF
>TRBV12-3/TRBV12-4
CASSLGAGAGKYF
>TRBV10-2
CATSLGGGASPGELFF
>TRBV24-1
CATSDGGTDPYQETQYF
>TRBV10-2
CASSEQGYGQPQHF
>TRBV9
CASSETPGSSYEQYF
>TRBV4-1
CASSQAQGETQYF
>TRBV6-5
CASSYSRASLGGNPFF
>TRBV28
CASSPPRGLLGEQYF
>TRBV7-7
CASSLRDRGLGETQYF
>TRBV6-2/TRBV6-3
CASSYPGTGEAFF
>TRBV13
CASSPHETGGYTGELFF
>TRBV5-1
CASSLSGGKSEQFF
>TRBV5-1
CASTLSPGGGETQYF
>TRBV30
CAWSGQGRNTEAFF
>TRBV5-5
CASSWADSPTQYF
>TRBV2
CASGLSGGATGELFF
>TRBV7-9
CASSLATNYGYTF
>TRBV6-5
CASSSRRGVNQPQHF